This TCR beta chain derives from a study of neurological immune-mediated disorders. Unsorted libraries were generated from 2 million PBMCs held at -80 degrees C. The CDR3 totals 15 residues. V dropped 6 bases and J dropped 0; count of bases not matched to a gene: 4. This clonotype has just a few counts. Its target is unknown. TCRdb analysed the 5' RACE reads with MiXCR anew, one entry per CDR3 protein. The data show about 79,000 distinct CDR3 sequences, roughly 13% seen once. Study results and caveats: In HTLV-1-associated myelopathy, TCR clonal expansion was greatest, and in multiple sclerosis it was least, below healthy controls. Across subjects, expanded clones had no CDR3 amino acid sequences in common, pointing to private repertoires in all groups.

The TCR sequence derives from a woman aged 50 to 65 in good health. Sequenced sample: PBMCs. J is TRBJ2-2 and V is TRBV12-3 or TRBV12-4; 7 bases agree with TRBD1. CDR3 region: CASRGDRPNTGELFF. CDR3 in DNA: TGTGCCAGCAGGGGGGACAGACCGAACACCGGGGAGCTGTTTTTT.